The clone carrying this T cell receptor (beta chain) was detected only a few times. This sample is part of a study of blood T cell repertoires in COVID-19. TCRdb keeps only in-frame clones here, not all; method: immunoSEQ multiplex PCR. Of approximately 500,000 clones detected, 85% to 90% appear once; the ten largest clones hold roughly 8%. The CDR3 covers 14 residues. Germline CDR1 SGHAT, CDR2 FQNNGV. Trimming removed 3 bases from V and 7 bases from J; junction bases left unmatched: 6. V and J are TRBV11-2 and TRBJ1-5; 7 nucleotides line up with TRBD1. The TCR originated in a woman aged 45 to 65 with COVID-19, enrolled during active disease. The specimen sequenced was peripheral blood. The CDR3 is CASSFQGGSQPQHF. CDR3 bases: TGTGCCAGCAGCTTTCAGGGGGGATCACAGCCCCAGCATTTT.